These 31 T cell receptor beta chains came from one sample sequenced in a study of naive and memory T cell subsets. Regarding the study as a whole: Possibly reflecting memory cells re-expressing CD45RA, a few larger clonotypes occurred in naive repertoires, especially CD8.

Two oligonucleotides, mixed equimolar, formed the beta constant-region primer covering TRBC1 and TRBC2. The ligated cDNA underwent four PCR rounds using SP2 and nested alpha and beta constant-region primers. MiXCR was run by TCRdb on the UMI-ligation and nested PCR reads, yielding one entry per CDR3 protein. The sample includes under 150,000 distinct CDR3 sequences, approximately 21% of them seen just once. Antigen specificity for these receptors is unknown. The sample was naive CD8+ T cells from blood. These receptors were obtained from a human donor in good health.

A few counts support this clonotype. The rearrangement uses TRBV25-1 and TRBJ2-3; D uncertain. Germline CDR1 MGHDK, CDR2 SYGVNS. The CDR3 runs 13 residues. The V gene lost 6 bases and the J gene lost 0 bases, with 7 bases spanning the gap. CDR3: CASSPGSTDTQYF. The DNA for the CDR3 is TGTGCCAGCAGCCCGGGTAGCACAGATACGCAGTATTTT.

A few counts support this clonotype. The chain employs TRBV28 and TRBJ1-6; D perhaps matches TRBD1 (6 bases). V lost 5 bases and J lost 7, with 15 bases in between. Germline V CDR1 and CDR2: MDHEN, SYDVKM. CDR3 size: 15 residues. The CDR3 protein is CASSQETGPNSPLHF. The CDR3 DNA follows: TGTGCCAGCAGTCAGGAAACAGGGCCCAATTCACCCCTCCACTTT.

The chain links TRBV6-6 to TRBJ2-4; the match to TRBD1 covers 7 bases. The CDR3 is 17 amino acids. V trimming: 7 bases; J trimming: 1 base; junction bases outside the gene matches: 13. Germline V lookup: CDR1 MNHNY, CDR2 SVGAGI (reference sequence). The CDR3 spells CASIWDHRGLAKNIQYF. Written as DNA, the CDR3 is TGTGCCAGCATCTGGGATCACAGGGGTCTCGCCAAAAACATTCAGTACTTC.

In the case of this clonotype: This may come from a read error, since a much larger clone is one base off. The gene calls are TRBV14 and TRBJ2-7; no definite D call. The germline gives CDR1 SGHDN, CDR2 FVKESK. V was shortened by 0 bases and J by 4 bases, with 4 bases between the two germline ends. The CDR3 extends over 12 amino acids. The DNA of the CDR3 is TGTGCCAGCAGCCAAGAAGGGTACGAGCAGTACTTC. Residues: CASSQEGYEQYF. Full variable domain (outside the CDR3, taken from reference TRBV14 and TRBJ2-7): EAGVTQFPSHSVIEKGQTVTLRCDPISGHDNLYWYRRVMGKEIKFLLHFVKESKQDESGMPNNRFLAERTGGTYSTLKVQPAELEDSGVYFCASSQEGYEQYFGPGTRLTVT.

V is TRBV2 and J is TRBJ2-7, with D perhaps being TRBD1 or TRBD2 (5 bases each). V lost 6 bases and J 4 bases, leaving 7 bases between the germline ends. There are 11 residues in the CDR3. Germline V gene data show CDR1 as SNHLY and CDR2 as FYNNEI. CDR3: CASRGVYEQYF. CDR3 sequence (DNA): TGTGCCAGCAGGGGGGTATACGAGCAGTACTTC.

CDR3 nucleotides: TGCGCCAGCAGCCCCGGACAGATTAGCTACGAGCAGTACTTC. This codes for CASSPGQISYEQYF. The chain combines TRBV5-1 with TRBJ2-7, with a possible D match to TRBD1 (6 bases). CDR3 length: 14 residues. CDR1 and CDR2 (germline): SGHRS, YFSETQ. The germline V and J ends were trimmed by 4 bases and 3 bases, with 14 bases remaining between them.

This clonotype came up a few times. This chain uses TRBV5-1 with TRBJ2-3; the D call may be TRBD1 or TRBD2 (6 bases each). CDR1 and CDR2 (germline): SGHRS, YFSETQ. This CDR3 spans 17 amino acids. The V end was cut by 5 bases, the J end by 0 bases, with 19 bases between. For the CDR3, the DNA is TGCGCCAGCAGTTTTTACAGCGGAGGGGGGAGCACAGATACGCAGTATTTT. Its translation: CASSFYSGGGSTDTQYF.

Only a few counts were recorded for this clonotype. The rearrangement links TRBV15 to TRBJ2-3; the match to TRBD1 covers 7 bases. Trimming removed 9 bases from V and 3 bases from J; junction bases left unmatched: 9. The CDR3 loop spans 14 amino acids. CDR1 is LNHNV, CDR2 YYDKDF, per germline (reference sequence). CDR3 in amino acids: CATGLRGQTDTQYF. The CDR3 DNA sequence: TGTGCCACTGGCCTTAGGGGGCAAACAGATACGCAGTATTTT.

The DNA of the CDR3 is TGTGCCAGCAGTTTACAGGGGGCCGGTGGCTACACCTTC. Protein: CASSLQGAGGYTF. The gene calls are TRBV27 and TRBJ1-2, with 8 positions matching TRBD1. Germline assignment: CDR1 MNHEY and CDR2 SMNVEV (reference sequence). J was trimmed by 7 bases and V by 2 bases; bases with no gene match: 3. This CDR3 is built from 13 residues.

A few counts support this clonotype. The chain uses TRBV7-9 and TRBJ2-1, with a weak D call TRBD2 (7 bases). The CDR3 is 20 amino acids. The germline V and J ends were trimmed by 5 bases and 0 bases, with 26 bases remaining between them. Per the germline V gene, CDR1 is SEHNR and CDR2 is FQNEAQ (reference sequence). The CDR3 spells CASSDLNREPGLYSYNEQFF. CDR3 DNA: TGTGCCAGCAGCGATCTGAACAGGGAACCGGGACTATACTCCTACAATGAGCAGTTCTTC. The variable domain in full, with the rest retrieved from reference TRBV7-9 and TRBJ2-1, is DTGVSQNPRHKITKRGQNVTFRCDPISEHNRLYWYRQTLGQGPEFLTYFQNEAQLEKSRLLSDRFSAERPKGSFSTLEIQRTEQGDSAMYLCASSDLNREPGLYSYNEQFFGPGTRLTVL.

This clonotype occurred a few times. The chain carries TRBV29-1 and TRBJ2-1; 11 nucleotides match TRBD2. From germline, CDR1 is SQVTM and CDR2 ANQGSEA. CDR3 length: 15 residues. Trimming cost V 7 bases and J 4 bases; bases outside gene matches: 9. Here the CDR3 DNA reads TGCAGCGCTCAACCCGGGACTAGCGGATACAATGAGCAGTTCTTC. Translating gives CSAQPGTSGYNEQFF.

The rearrangement links TRBV3-1 to TRBJ1-5, with 10 bases lining up with TRBD1. The V gene's germline CDR1 is LGHDT and CDR2 YNNKEL (reference sequence). The CDR3 runs to 17 residues. Losses at the gene ends were 1 base for V and 3 bases for J; bases not matched to a gene: 6. The CDR3 region is CASSQGETGGVNQPQHF. The CDR3 nucleotides read TGTGCCAGCAGCCAAGGTGAGACAGGGGGCGTCAATCAGCCCCAGCATTTT.

This clonotype was recorded a few times. This chain links TRBV27 with TRBJ2-2, with unresolved D. The V gene lost 5 bases and the J gene lost 6 bases, with 10 bases spanning the gap. Germline CDR1 MNHEY, CDR2 SMNVEV (reference sequence). The CDR3 extends over 13 amino acids. CDR3 bases: TGTGCCAGCAGTACAAGGGATCCCGGGGAGCTGTTTTTT. The encoded protein is CASSTRDPGELFF.

V and J are TRBV29-1 and TRBJ2-1, with D hard to call. Germline lookup yields CDR1 SQVTM and CDR2 ANQGSEA. This CDR3 comprises 15 residues. Trimming took off 1 base at V and 3 bases at J, with 13 bases between the two ends. The CDR3 protein is CSVEGRPVNYNEQFF. The CDR3 nucleotides read TGCAGCGTTGAAGGGAGACCCGTTAACTACAATGAGCAGTTCTTC.

The chain carries TRBV29-1 and TRBJ2-7; D remains ambiguous. The CDR3 is made up of 13 amino acids. The V end lost 4 bases, the J end lost 5 bases, and 15 bases lay between the germline ends. Germline V gives CDR1 SQVTM, CDR2 ANQGSEA. The CDR3 coding sequence is TGCAGCGTTGGGGAACGTATTCTGAACGAGCAGTACTTC. Its protein is CSVGERILNEQYF.

The chain joins TRBV19 to TRBJ2-1; D gene unclear. V was trimmed by 4 bases and J by 6 bases, leaving 16 bases between them. CDR3 length equals 15 residues. CDR1 and CDR2 (germline): LNHDA, SQIVND (reference sequence). CDR3 amino acids: CASSNDLTPFNEQFF. The CDR3 nucleotides are TGTGCCAGTAGTAATGACTTAACACCCTTCAATGAGCAGTTCTTC.

The rearrangement uses TRBV29-1 and TRBJ2-7; possibly TRBD2 for D (5 bases). The germline V gene encodes CDR1 SQVTM and CDR2 ANQGSEA. Trimming left V 6 bases short and J 3 bases short, with 24 bases between. The CDR3 is 16 amino acids. CDR3 DNA: TGCAGCGTCCCAAGGGAGTGGATCACCCCACACTACGAGCAGTACTTC. Translation gives CSVPREWITPHYEQYF.

V and J are TRBV14 and TRBJ2-7; D remains unclear. The V gene's germline CDR1 is SGHDN and CDR2 FVKESK. CDR3 length: 14 residues. The V and J ends lost 1 base and 0 bases respectively, with 7 bases between them. The CDR3 DNA reads TGTGCCAGCAGCCAAGGGTCGAACTCCTACGAGCAGTACTTC. This sequence encodes CASSQGSNSYEQYF.

This clonotype was seen more than once but under ten times. The chain couples TRBV7-9 to TRBJ1-1; 8 nucleotides line up with TRBD1. Germline CDR1 reads SEHNR; CDR2 reads FQNEAQ (reference sequence). The CDR3 is 15 amino acids. V lost 5 bases, J lost 4 bases, and 9 bases stayed unmatched. CDR3 bases: TGTGCCAGCAGCCCCCCCCTAGGACAGGGCACTGAAGCTTTCTTT. Its protein product is CASSPPLGQGTEAFF. The whole variable domain, remainder taken from reference TRBV7-9 and TRBJ1-1, is DTGVSQNPRHKITKRGQNVTFRCDPISEHNRLYWYRQTLGQGPEFLTYFQNEAQLEKSRLLSDRFSAERPKGSFSTLEIQRTEQGDSAMYLCASSPPLGQGTEAFFGQGTRLTVV.

The chain has TRBV5-6 and TRBJ2-1; D is possibly TRBD1 (6 bases). The CDR3 runs to 12 residues. V shed 4 bases and J shed 8 bases, with 10 bases lying between them. Germline-derived CDR1 and CDR2 are SGHDT and YYEEEE. Here the CDR3 reads CASSPGHHEQFF. The CDR3 DNA reads TGTGCCAGCAGCCCGGGACACCATGAGCAGTTCTTC. Drawing the rest from reference TRBV5-6 and TRBJ2-1, the complete variable domain is DAGVTQSPTHLIKTRGQQVTLRCSPKSGHDTVSWYQQALGQGPQFIFQYYEEEERQRGNFPDRFSGHQFPNYSSELNVNALLLGDSALYLCASSPGHHEQFFGPGTRLTVL.

The rearrangement links TRBV15 to TRBJ1-1; D gene unclear. Deletions cut 1 base from V and 0 bases from J, with 3 bases between. The CDR3 extends over 13 amino acids. The germline V gene encodes CDR1 LNHNV and CDR2 YYDKDF (reference sequence). CDR3 residues: CATSRALNTEAFF. CDR3 nucleotides: TGTGCCACCAGCAGAGCGCTGAACACTGAAGCTTTCTTT.

V is TRBV5-6 and J is TRBJ2-2; 7 nucleotides agree with TRBD1. In germline, CDR1 is SGHDT, CDR2 YYEEEE. The CDR3 spans 13 residues. Trimming took 3 bases from V and 6 from J; bases not matched to a gene: 2. The chain's CDR3 is CASSWGTAGELFF. The CDR3 DNA follows: TGTGCCAGCAGCTGGGGGACAGCCGGGGAGCTGTTTTTT.

V gene TRBV28 combines with J gene TRBJ2-1; 7 nucleotides line up with TRBD1. The CDR3 extends over 15 amino acids. Germline CDR1 reads MDHEN; CDR2 reads SYDVKM. Losses at the gene ends were 3 bases for V and 5 bases for J; bases not matched to a gene: 7. CDR3 region: CASSLNQGVDNEQFF. The CDR3 nucleotides are TGTGCCAGCAGTTTGAACCAGGGGGTTGACAATGAGCAGTTCTTC.

This chain connects TRBV12-3 or TRBV12-4 to TRBJ2-6; tentatively, D is TRBD2 (5 bases). This CDR3 is built from 16 residues. The germline V and J ends were trimmed by 1 base and 12 bases, with 19 bases remaining between them. The CDR3 bases are TGTGCCAGCAGTTTAGTGACGGGGTGGCCCGCTGGCGTCCTGACTTTC. Translated, it gives CASSLVTGWPAGVLTF.

This clonotype was observed a handful of times. The rearrangement joins TRBV6-2 or TRBV6-3 to TRBJ2-6; D remains unclear. V lost 6 bases to trimming and J lost 0 bases, with 6 bases between them. This CDR3 is 14 amino acids long. CDR1 and CDR2 (germline): MNHEY, SVGEGT. In DNA form, the CDR3 reads TGTGCCAGCAGCCTATACTCTGGGGCCAACGTCCTGACTTTC. It is translated as CASSLYSGANVLTF.

This chain joins TRBV7-2 and TRBJ1-2, with D perhaps matching TRBD1 (5 bases). The germline CDR1 and CDR2 sequences are SGHTA and FQGNSA. V was clipped by 1 base and J by 4 bases, with 7 bases between them. The length of the CDR3 is 13 residues. DNA of the CDR3: TGTGCCAGCAGCTTAGGGGGGTCCTATGGCTACACCTTC. Protein product: CASSLGGSYGYTF. The entire variable domain, with the rest obtained from reference TRBV7-2 and TRBJ1-2, is as follows: GAGVSQSPSNKVTEKGKDVELRCDPISGHTALYWYRQSLGQGLEFLIYFQGNSAPDKSGLPSDRFSAERTGGSVSTLTIQRTQQEDSAVYLCASSLGGSYGYTFGSGTRLTVV.

The V gene is TRBV12-3 or TRBV12-4, the J gene TRBJ1-2; D may be TRBD1 (6 bases). Trimming removed 4 bases at V and 3 bases at J, with 9 bases between. The CDR3 is made up of 13 amino acids. This chain's CDR3 is CASSSDRYYGYTF. As DNA, the CDR3 is TGTGCCAGCAGTTCGGACAGATACTATGGCTACACCTTC.

This clonotype has a handful of counts. The V and J genes are TRBV2 and TRBJ2-3; maybe TRBD2 (5 bases). The V gene's germline CDR1 is SNHLY and CDR2 FYNNEI. The CDR3 runs to 15 residues. V shed 8 bases and J shed 0 bases, with 15 bases lying between them. The CDR3 nucleotides are TGTGCCAGCGAAGACTGGGCGGGCAGCACAGATACGCAGTATTTT. This gives the protein CASEDWAGSTDTQYF.

This sequence joins TRBV6-5 and TRBJ2-1; the D is unclear. V lost 3 bases, J lost 0 bases, and 6 bases lay in between. Germline loops: CDR1 MNHEY, CDR2 SVGAGI. CDR3 size: 14 residues. DNA of the CDR3: TGTGCCAGCAGTTATCCCGGCTCCTACAATGAGCAGTTCTTC. Encoded protein: CASSYPGSYNEQFF.

This clonotype came up a few times. This chain joins TRBV11-2 and TRBJ2-1, with a tentative D call TRBD2 (6 bases). Germline-derived CDR1 and CDR2 are SGHAT and FQNNGV. The CDR3 covers 16 residues. Trimming pared 5 bases from V and 6 bases from J, leaving 20 bases between. In DNA, the CDR3 is TGTGCCAGCAGCGCCCCTGTAGCGGAACCAATCAATGAGCAGTTCTTC. It is translated as CASSAPVAEPINEQFF.

J is TRBJ1-1 and V is TRBV27; possibly TRBD1 for D (6 bases). V gave up 3 bases and J gave up 6 bases, with 14 bases separating them. This CDR3 comprises 14 residues. CDR1 MNHEY and CDR2 SMNVEV come from the germline V gene (reference sequence). In DNA, the CDR3 is TGTGCCAGCAGTTTTACAGGGACCTACGCTGAAGCTTTCTTT. This sequence encodes CASSFTGTYAEAFF.